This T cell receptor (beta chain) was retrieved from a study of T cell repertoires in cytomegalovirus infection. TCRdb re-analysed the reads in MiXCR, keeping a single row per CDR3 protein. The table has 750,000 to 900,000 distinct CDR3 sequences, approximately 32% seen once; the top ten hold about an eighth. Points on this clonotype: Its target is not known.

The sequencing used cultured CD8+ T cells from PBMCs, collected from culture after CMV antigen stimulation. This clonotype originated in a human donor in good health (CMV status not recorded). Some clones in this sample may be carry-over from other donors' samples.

In DNA, the CDR3 is TGTGCCAGCACCGCAGGTTATGAGCAGTTCTTC. Amino acids: CASTAGYEQFF. The chain links TRBV27 to TRBJ2-1; D is ambiguous. This CDR3 is built from 11 residues. Trimming left V 7 bases short and J 8 bases short, with 9 bases between. Germline V CDR1 and CDR2: MNHEY, SMNVEV (reference sequence).